These 31 T cell receptor beta chains originate from one sample sequenced in a study of blood T cell repertoires in COVID-19. Sequenced by immunoSEQ multiplex PCR; TCRdb stores in-frame clones only, minus some. The sample has more than 70,000 clones, 75% to 95% seen once. Sequenced: peripheral blood. These receptors all come from a woman aged 45-65 years in a cohort sampled during active COVID-19.

V usage is TRBV28 and J usage is TRBJ2-3, with TRBD2 as a possible D gene (6 bases). V was clipped by 3 bases and J by 0 bases, with 37 bases between them. In germline, CDR1 is MDHEN, CDR2 SYDVKM. This CDR3 has 24 residues. The CDR3 DNA reads as TGTGCCAGCAGTTTTCCCCTAGGGGAATTTATAGCGGCAAAGGGACCGTTTAGCACAGATACGCAGTATTTT. Translating it yields CASSFPLGEFIAAKGPFSTDTQYF. Using reference TRBV28 and TRBJ2-3 for the parts outside the CDR3, the full variable domain is DVKVTQSSRYLVKRTGEKVFLECVQDMDHENMFWYRQDPGLGLRLIYFSYDVKMKEKGDIPEGYSVSREKKERFSLILESASTNQTSMYLCASSFPLGEFIAAKGPFSTDTQYFGPGTRLTVL.

The chain carries TRBV2 and TRBJ2-1, with 10 bases fitting TRBD1. The CDR3 loop spans 17 amino acids. Germline trimming cut 5 bases from V and 6 bases from J; bases unmatched to any gene: 13. Germline V CDR1 and CDR2: SNHLY, FYNNEI. The CDR3 DNA reads as TGTGCCAGCAGTAACCCCCCCGGGACAGGGGTCACCAATGAGCAGTTCTTC. As protein: CASSNPPGTGVTNEQFF.

In this sample, this clone turned up once. The V call is TRBV9, the J call TRBJ1-6, with 8 bases that match TRBD1. V lost 0 bases to trimming and J lost 7 bases; unmatched junction nucleotides: 3. CDR1 SGDLS and CDR2 YYNGEE come from the germline V gene. This CDR3 is 15 amino acids long. DNA of the CDR3: TGTGCCAGCAGCGTAGACAGGGGGGTAAATTCACCCCTCCACTTT. Protein: CASSVDRGVNSPLHF.

The rearrangement links TRBV29-1 to TRBJ2-7; a possible D gene is TRBD2 (5 bases). Germline assignment: CDR1 SQVTM and CDR2 ANQGSEA. The V and J ends lost 5 bases and 2 bases respectively, with 10 bases between them. The length of the CDR3 is 12 residues. The CDR3 here is CSVRGATYEQYF. CDR3 nucleotides: TGCAGCGTTCGGGGAGCGACCTACGAGCAGTACTTC.

This chain uses TRBV19 with TRBJ1-5; 7 bases map to TRBD1. The CDR3 length is 15 residues. The ends lost 5 bases at V and 4 bases at J; junction bases unmatched: 8. CDR1 is LNHDA, CDR2 SQIVND, per germline (reference sequence). The DNA for the CDR3 is TGTGCCAGTAGTGTCACAGGGGCGGGTAATCAGCCCCAGCATTTT. Amino acid sequence: CASSVTGAGNQPQHF.

The V call is TRBV30, the J call TRBJ2-7; D unclear. V lost 2 bases to trimming and J lost 1 base, with 15 bases between them. The CDR3 covers 15 residues. Germline V CDR1 and CDR2: GTSNPN, SVGIG (reference sequence). This CDR3 is CAWSFEAVSSYEQYF. The CDR3 DNA follows: TGTGCCTGGAGTTTCGAGGCAGTATCATCCTACGAGCAGTACTTC.

This rearrangement joins TRBV10-2 to TRBJ2-1; 7 nucleotides line up with TRBD1. Trimming at V came to 4 bases and at J to 3 bases, leaving 6 bases not matched to a gene. This CDR3 comprises 15 residues. Germline CDR1 reads WSHSY; CDR2 reads SAAADI. The CDR3 loop is CASSAQGVGYNEQFF. The CDR3, as DNA: TGCGCCAGCAGTGCCCAGGGGGTCGGCTACAATGAGCAGTTCTTC.

The chain has TRBV19 and TRBJ2-1, with D perhaps matching TRBD2 (7 bases). Germline V lookup: CDR1 LNHDA, CDR2 SQIVND (reference sequence). V lost 3 bases to trimming and J lost 1 base, with 10 bases between them. This CDR3 has 15 amino acids. The CDR3 region is CASSIRGASYNEQFF. The CDR3 DNA sequence: TGTGCCAGTAGTATTCGGGGGGCATCCTACAATGAGCAGTTCTTC.

This sequence joins TRBV6-2 or TRBV6-3 and TRBJ1-6; 8 bases fit TRBD1. The V gene end was trimmed by 4 bases and the J gene end by 5 bases; junction bases not matched to a gene: 7. This CDR3 is built from 16 residues. Germline V lookup: CDR1 MNHEY, CDR2 SVGEGT. CDR3 in amino acids: CASSLDRAENNSPLHF. The CDR3 DNA is TGTGCCAGCAGTTTGGACAGGGCGGAGAATAATTCACCCCTCCACTTT.

This clone showed up just once. The CDR3, as DNA: TGTGCCATCAGTGGTTTTGGGCAGCTCTCTGGGGCCAACGTCCTGACTTTC. Its protein is CAISGFGQLSGANVLTF. This sequence joins TRBV10-3 and TRBJ2-6; D is ambiguous. The CDR3 is 17 residues long. The germline gives CDR1 ENHRY, CDR2 SYGVKD. V was shortened by 4 bases and J by 0 bases, with 13 bases between the two germline ends.

V gene TRBV6-4 combines with J gene TRBJ1-2; perhaps TRBD1 as D (5 bases). Deletions cut 4 bases from V and 2 bases from J, with 20 bases between. CDR3 length: 17 amino acids. CDR1 and CDR2 (germline): MRHNA, SNTAGT. CDR3 loop: CASSGVMITGYNYGYTF. The CDR3 coding sequence is TGTGCCAGCAGTGGCGTTATGATAACAGGTTACAACTATGGCTACACCTTC.

This sequence joins TRBV5-4 and TRBJ1-2; D is possibly TRBD1 (6 bases). Germline CDR1 is SGHNT and CDR2 is YYREEE (reference sequence). The CDR3 covers 14 residues. Trimming removed 5 bases at V and 3 bases at J, with 14 bases between. The CDR3: CASRSGEFDYGYTF. The CDR3 DNA follows: TGTGCCAGCAGGTCAGGGGAGTTTGACTATGGCTACACCTTC.

The V and J genes are TRBV28 and TRBJ1-2; 10 nucleotides agree with TRBD1. Germline V gives CDR1 MDHEN, CDR2 SYDVKM. The J segment lost 7 bases and the V segment lost 6 bases, leaving 11 bases of the junction unmatched. The CDR3 has 15 residues. CDR3 amino acids: CASRPPTGGVGGYTF. CDR3 sequence (DNA): TGTGCCAGCAGGCCTCCGACAGGGGGCGTCGGTGGCTACACCTTC.

The gene calls are TRBV6-5 and TRBJ2-3; D uncertain. V lost 2 bases and J lost 1, with 13 bases in between. The length of the CDR3 is 16 residues. The germline CDR1 and CDR2 sequences are MNHEY and SVGAGI. CDR3 in amino acids: CASSYLSTVGTDTQYF. The DNA for the CDR3 is TGTGCCAGCAGTTACCTTTCCACAGTGGGCACAGATACGCAGTATTTT.

The table lists this clone with a few counts. The V gene is TRBV10-1, the J gene TRBJ2-2; 14 nucleotides agree with TRBD2. The V and J ends lost 6 bases and 7 bases, in that order; junction bases with no gene match: 4. The CDR3 extends over 15 amino acids. Germline V gives CDR1 WNHNN, CDR2 SYGVQD (reference sequence). The CDR3 DNA sequence: TGCGCCAGCAGCTCCGGGACTAGCGGGGGCGGGGAGCTGTTTTTT. As protein: CASSSGTSGGGELFF.

This clone was observed once. The V gene is TRBV28, the J gene TRBJ2-7; D is possibly TRBD2 (5 bases). The CDR3 has 13 residues. With 6 bases removed from V and 4 bases from J, the gap between germline ends came to 13 bases. Germline V lookup: CDR1 MDHEN, CDR2 SYDVKM. The CDR3 bases are TGTGCCAGCAGCCTAACTAGGCAGTACGAGCAGTACTTC. Its protein is CASSLTRQYEQYF.

The chain recombines TRBV27 with TRBJ1-1; 10 bases match TRBD1. Looked up from germline, CDR1 is MNHEY and CDR2 is SMNVEV (reference sequence). Trimming took 4 bases from V and 4 from J; bases not matched to a gene: 12. This CDR3 spans 17 amino acids. This chain's CDR3 is CASSSIWTGGMSTEAFF. The CDR3 DNA is TGTGCCAGCAGTTCAATTTGGACAGGGGGTATGAGCACTGAAGCTTTCTTT.

This sequence joins TRBV11-3 and TRBJ2-2; possibly TRBD2 for D (5 bases). This CDR3 is 16 amino acids long. The germline V and J ends were trimmed by 5 bases and 6 bases, with 19 bases remaining between them. Germline CDR1 is SGHNT and CDR2 is YENEEA. The CDR3, as DNA: TGTGCCAGCAGCCCCGGGATTGGTGGCGGATCCGGGGAGCTGTTTTTT. Translation: CASSPGIGGGSGELFF.

V and J are TRBV2 and TRBJ2-1; TRBD1 matches 9 bases. This CDR3 spans 15 amino acids. Germline CDR1 reads SNHLY; CDR2 reads FYNNEI. Losses at the gene ends were 3 bases for V and 1 base for J; bases not matched to a gene: 1. CDR3 residues: CASSEDRGSYNEQFF. CDR3 bases: TGTGCCAGCAGTGAGGACAGGGGTTCCTACAATGAGCAGTTCTTC.

The chain links TRBV3-1 (or the pseudogene TRBV3-2) to TRBJ2-2; the D gene is possibly TRBD2 (6 bases). V was cut by 2 bases and J by 0 bases, with 7 bases left in between. CDR3 length equals 15 residues. CDR1 is LGHDT, CDR2 YNNKEL, per germline (reference sequence). The CDR3 loop is CASSQSGANTGELFF. The CDR3 DNA reads as TGTGCCAGCAGCCAATCGGGAGCGAACACCGGGGAGCTGTTTTTT.

This sequence joins TRBV4-2 and TRBJ2-7; 8 nucleotides match TRBD2. The CDR3 extends over 15 amino acids. The germline gives CDR1 LGHNA, CDR2 YNFKEQ. Losses at the gene ends were 1 base for V and 10 bases for J; bases not matched to a gene: 12. This CDR3 is CASSQGAAGGRGQYF. The CDR3 nucleotides are TGTGCCAGCAGCCAAGGGGCGGCGGGGGGCCGGGGTCAGTACTTC.

The chain combines TRBV5-5 with TRBJ2-1, with D perhaps matching TRBD1 (5 bases). The CDR3 consists of 16 residues. Trimming cost V 1 base and J 0 bases, with 11 bases left between them. Germline V gene lookup returns CDR1 SGHKS and CDR2 YYEKEE (reference sequence). The CDR3 DNA reads as TGTGCCAGCAGCTTGCTGGGGCAGAGCTCCTACAATGAGCAGTTCTTC. Translating it yields CASSLLGQSSYNEQFF.

The chain employs TRBV2 and TRBJ1-1; no firm D call. CDR3 length: 11 residues. Germline lookup yields CDR1 SNHLY and CDR2 FYNNEI. V gave up 3 bases and J gave up 9 bases, with 8 bases separating them. CDR3 sequence (DNA): TGTGCCAGCAGTGATTTCGGGAAAGCTTTCTTT. Encoded protein: CASSDFGKAFF.

This chain connects TRBV9 to TRBJ2-7; D possibly corresponds to TRBD2 (6 bases). Germline assignment: CDR1 SGDLS and CDR2 YYNGEE. This CDR3 spans 16 amino acids. Between the trimmed V and J ends, which lost 2 bases and 4 bases, there was a span of 19 bases. The CDR3 DNA follows: TGTGCCAGCAGCGTCGACTTGGACCGGGGGTTATACGAGCAGTACTTC. It yields the protein CASSVDLDRGLYEQYF. Full variable domain (remainder filled in from reference TRBV9 and TRBJ2-7): DSGVTQTPKHLITATGQRVTLRCSPRSGDLSVYWYQQSLDQGLQFLIQYYNGEERAKGNILERFSAQQFPDLHSELNLSSLELGDSALYFCASSVDLDRGLYEQYFGPGTRLTVT.

This chain joins TRBV28 and TRBJ1-4; possibly TRBD1 for D (6 bases). V lost 5 bases, J lost 10 bases, and 11 bases lay in between. Germline V gene data show CDR1 as MDHEN and CDR2 as SYDVKM. This CDR3 spans 12 amino acids. CDR3 DNA: TGTGCCAGCAGTACAACAGGGCTAAAACTGTTTTTT. This codes for CASSTTGLKLFF.

The J gene is TRBJ2-1, the V gene TRBV7-3, with TRBD2 matching 7 bases. Per germline, CDR1 SGHTA and CDR2 FQGTGA. Losses at the gene ends were 0 bases for V and 0 bases for J; bases not matched to a gene: 2. The CDR3 contains 16 residues. CDR3 residues: CASSLTGGYSYNEQFF. In DNA form, the CDR3 reads TGTGCCAGCAGCTTAACGGGGGGGTACTCCTACAATGAGCAGTTCTTC.

The chain employs TRBV11-3 and TRBJ2-6; D is uncertain. With 5 bases removed from V and 0 bases from J, the gap between germline ends came to 11 bases. Germline assignment: CDR1 SGHNT and CDR2 YENEEA. The CDR3 is made up of 16 amino acids. CDR3 bases: TGTGCCAGCAGCACCAGACATGCCTCTGGGGCCAACGTCCTGACTTTC. Amino acid sequence: CASSTRHASGANVLTF. Supplemented by reference TRBV11-3 and TRBJ2-6, the full variable domain reads EAGVVQSPRYKIIEKKQPVAFWCNPISGHNTLYWYLQNLGQGPELLIRYENEEAVDDSQLPKDRFSAERLKGVDSTLKIQPAELGDSAVYLCASSTRHASGANVLTFGAGSRLTVL.

The V call is TRBV6-4, the J call TRBJ1-5, with D possibly matching TRBD1 (5 bases). CDR1 and CDR2 (germline): MRHNA, SNTAGT. V shed 1 base and J shed 0 bases, with 10 bases lying between them. The CDR3 is made up of 16 amino acids. The DNA for the CDR3 is TGTGCCAGCAGTGACTTAGGCAGGGCTAGCAATCAGCCCCAGCATTTT. This translates into CASSDLGRASNQPQHF.

The chain couples TRBV5-1 to TRBJ1-3; 7 positions agree with TRBD1. V dropped 2 bases and J dropped 0; count of bases not matched to a gene: 5. This CDR3 spans 16 amino acids. Germline V gene lookup returns CDR1 SGHRS and CDR2 YFSETQ. As DNA, the CDR3 is TGCGCCAGCAGCTTCGGCCAGGGGGACTCTGGAAACACCATATATTTT. The encoded protein is CASSFGQGDSGNTIYF. Variable domain in full (rest from reference TRBV5-1 and TRBJ1-3): KAGVTQTPRYLIKTRGQQVTLSCSPISGHRSVSWYQQTPGQGLQFLFEYFSETQRNKGNFPGRFSGRQFSNSRSEMNVSTLELGDSALYLCASSFGQGDSGNTIYFGEGSWLTVV.

J is TRBJ2-5 and V is TRBV5-1; 9 nucleotides match TRBD1. V was pared by 1 base and J by 5 bases, with 3 bases of the junction left unmatched. Germline CDR1 is SGHRS and CDR2 is YFSETQ. CDR3 size: 14 residues. The CDR3 sequence is CASSLLDRGETQYF. For the CDR3, the DNA is TGCGCCAGCAGCTTGTTGGACAGGGGTGAGACCCAGTACTTC.

The genes are TRBV7-8 and TRBJ2-2; the match to TRBD2 covers 8 bases. Germline loops: CDR1 SGHVS, CDR2 FQNEAQ. The V and J ends lost 1 base and 5 bases, in that order; junction bases with no gene match: 3. The CDR3 has 15 amino acids. For the CDR3, the DNA is TGTGCCAGCAGCTTAGGGACTAGCTTTACCGGGGAGCTGTTTTTT. It translates to CASSLGTSFTGELFF.